The 27 T cell receptor beta chains given below trace back to one sample, sequenced in a study of T cell changes during pregnancy in multiple sclerosis. Sequencing was performed with immunoSEQ multiplex PCR; in TCRdb, only in-frame clones are kept and a portion is missing. The table lists 40,000 to 50,000 clones, 91% of them singletons. The sample here was CD8+ T cells from peripheral blood mononuclear cells, taken after pregnancy. The receptors stem from a female donor with multiple sclerosis, enrolled in a pregnancy study.

This clone has only one observation. The rearrangement uses TRBV6-5 and TRBJ2-2; the D is unclear. The CDR3 has 16 residues. CDR1 and CDR2 from the germline V gene are MNHEY and SVGAGI. V lost 0 bases to trimming and J lost 4 bases, with 12 bases between them. In DNA form, the CDR3 reads TGTGCCAGCAGTTACTCGACTTTAGCCTTCACCGGGGAGCTGTTTTTT. It codes for CASSYSTLAFTGELFF.

V gene TRBV4-1 combines with J gene TRBJ1-5; the match to TRBD1 covers 7 bases. J gave up 5 bases and V 3 bases, and 10 bases lay outside the gene matches. Germline CDR1 is MGHRA and CDR2 is YSYEKL. This CDR3 region has 16 residues. In DNA, the CDR3 is TGCGCCAGCAGCCAGGCACCGGGACAGACTCATCAGCCCCAGCATTTT. This translates into CASSQAPGQTHQPQHF.

The chain uses TRBV15 and TRBJ2-7, with 8 bases fitting TRBD2. Germline CDR1 LNHNV, CDR2 YYDKDF (reference sequence). With 0 bases clipped from V and 2 bases from J, the junction kept 3 bases outside the gene matches. The CDR3 is made up of 15 amino acids. The CDR3 is CATSRELAEAYEQYF. DNA for the CDR3: TGTGCCACCAGCAGAGAACTAGCGGAGGCCTACGAGCAGTACTTC.

The CDR3 bases are TGTGCCAGCACTCGGGTCCCTGGCACAGATACGCAGTATTTT. Translated, it gives CASTRVPGTDTQYF. J is TRBJ2-3 and V is TRBV28, with D uncertain. The germline CDR1 and CDR2 sequences are MDHEN and SYDVKM. The CDR3 sequence is 14 residues long. Trimming took off 7 bases at V and 1 base at J, with 12 bases between the two ends. The full variable domain, with the rest looked up from reference TRBV28 and TRBJ2-3, is DVKVTQSSRYLVKRTGEKVFLECVQDMDHENMFWYRQDPGLGLRLIYFSYDVKMKEKGDIPEGYSVSREKKERFSLILESASTNQTSMYLCASTRVPGTDTQYFGPGTRLTVL.

The genes are TRBV7-2 and TRBJ1-1, with TRBD1 matching 8 bases. CDR3 length: 15 residues. The germline V gene encodes CDR1 SGHTA and CDR2 FQGNSA. Unmatched junction bases numbered 11, after V lost 5 bases and J lost 6 bases. The CDR3 sequence: CASSPWTGIGAEAFF. The CDR3 region has the DNA TGTGCCAGCAGCCCGTGGACAGGGATCGGCGCTGAAGCTTTCTTT. The whole variable domain, remainder taken from reference TRBV7-2 and TRBJ1-1, is GAGVSQSPSNKVTEKGKDVELRCDPISGHTALYWYRQSLGQGLEFLIYFQGNSAPDKSGLPSDRFSAERTGGSVSTLTIQRTQQEDSAVYLCASSPWTGIGAEAFFGQGTRLTVV.

This chain connects TRBV6-6 to TRBJ1-3; 9 nucleotides agree with TRBD1. With V trimmed by 5 bases and J by 0 bases, 5 bases remained unmatched. Germline V gene data show CDR1 as MNHNY and CDR2 as SVGAGI (reference sequence). This CDR3 comprises 16 residues. The CDR3 sequence: CASSRDREGSGNTIYF. CDR3 DNA: TGTGCCAGCAGTAGGGACAGGGAAGGCTCTGGAAACACCATATATTTT.

This sequence joins TRBV7-3 and TRBJ1-6; the match to TRBD1 covers 9 bases. CDR1 and CDR2 (germline): SGHTA, FQGTGA. The CDR3 consists of 14 residues. J lost 7 bases, V lost 4 bases, and 2 bases had no gene match. The CDR3 bases are TGTGCCAGCAGCTCCGGGACAGGGAATTCACCCCTCCACTTT. Translating it yields CASSSGTGNSPLHF.

This chain uses TRBV14 with TRBJ1-5; D gene ambiguous. V was trimmed by 4 bases and J by 3 bases, leaving 22 bases between them. The CDR3 loop spans 18 amino acids. From germline, CDR1 is SGHDN and CDR2 FVKESK. CDR3 bases: TGTGCCAGCAGCCCGTTGACCCGGGAGTGGGAGGACAATCAGCCCCAGCATTTT. As protein: CASSPLTREWEDNQPQHF.

This sequence joins TRBV15 and TRBJ2-1; D might be TRBD2 (6 bases). The CDR3 totals 13 residues. V was clipped by 0 bases and J by 10 bases, with 10 bases between them. The germline CDR1 and CDR2 sequences are LNHNV and YYDKDF (reference sequence). CDR3 sequence: CATSRESLAEQFF. In DNA, the CDR3 is TGTGCCACCAGCAGAGAATCGCTAGCGGAGCAGTTCTTC. The full variable domain, rest sourced from reference TRBV15 and TRBJ2-1, is DAMVIQNPRYQVTQFGKPVTLSCSQTLNHNVMYWYQQKSSQAPKLLFHYYDKDFNNEADTPDNFQSRRPNTSFCFLDIRSPGLGDTAMYLCATSRESLAEQFFGPGTRLTVL.

V is TRBV19 and J is TRBJ1-6; D is uncertain. There are 16 residues in the CDR3. Per germline, CDR1 LNHDA and CDR2 SQIVND (reference sequence). With 0 bases removed from V and 6 bases from J, the gap between germline ends came to 12 bases. The CDR3 sequence: CASSIDLRGSNSPLHF. The CDR3 bases are TGTGCCAGTAGTATAGATCTTCGAGGAAGTAATTCACCCCTCCACTTT.

The gene calls are TRBV15 and TRBJ2-5; a possible D gene is TRBD1 (6 bases). The length of the CDR3 is 14 residues. Deletions cut 0 bases from V and 5 bases from J, with 10 bases between. Germline assignment: CDR1 LNHNV and CDR2 YYDKDF (reference sequence). The CDR3 bases are TGTGCCACCAGCAGAGATAGACAGGTGGAGACCCAGTACTTC. Encoded protein: CATSRDRQVETQYF. The variable domain in full, completed from reference TRBV15 and TRBJ2-5, reads DAMVIQNPRYQVTQFGKPVTLSCSQTLNHNVMYWYQQKSSQAPKLLFHYYDKDFNNEADTPDNFQSRRPNTSFCFLDIRSPGLGDTAMYLCATSRDRQVETQYFGPGTRLLVL.

The genes are TRBV6-1 and TRBJ2-7; 9 bases map to TRBD2. With 2 bases clipped from V and 5 bases from J, the junction kept 7 bases outside the gene matches. CDR1 and CDR2 (germline): MNHNS, SASEGT. The CDR3 runs 15 residues. This CDR3 reads CASSESGSGGDEQYF. Here the CDR3 DNA reads TGTGCCAGCAGTGAATCGGGTAGCGGGGGCGACGAGCAGTACTTC.

V is TRBV5-6 and J is TRBJ1-4; D is possibly TRBD1 (5 bases). Germline loops: CDR1 SGHDT, CDR2 YYEEEE. The CDR3 is made up of 12 amino acids. Deletions cut 2 bases from V and 12 bases from J, with 11 bases between. The CDR3 DNA follows: TGTGCCAGCAGCTTCGGGGGTTCAGAACTGTTTTTT. Its protein product is CASSFGGSELFF. Drawing the rest from reference TRBV5-6 and TRBJ1-4, the complete variable domain is DAGVTQSPTHLIKTRGQQVTLRCSPKSGHDTVSWYQQALGQGPQFIFQYYEEEERQRGNFPDRFSGHQFPNYSSELNVNALLLGDSALYLCASSFGGSELFFGSGTQLSVL.

This clone is categorized as medium-sized. The genes are TRBV21-1 and TRBJ1-3; TRBD1 is the table's D call and was not checked against the DNA. TRBV21-1 is shown as a pseudogene. This CDR3 contains 18 residues. The CDR3 nucleotides are TGTGCCAGCAGCTCCCTAAGGCAGGGTGGCTCCTCTGGAAACACCATATATTTT. Translation: CASSSLRQGGSSGNTIYF.

The chain uses TRBV18 and TRBJ2-1; 15 nucleotides match TRBD2. This CDR3 contains 15 residues. V lost 3 bases to trimming and J lost 13 bases; unmatched junction nucleotides: 7. Germline lookup yields CDR1 KGHSH and CDR2 LQKENI. The CDR3 loop reads CASSPRTSGGAPQFF. CDR3 nucleotide sequence: TGTGCCAGCTCACCCAGGACTAGCGGGGGGGCCCCTCAGTTCTTC.

This clone was seen only a few times. This chain uses TRBV7-2 with TRBJ2-3; 10 bases agree with TRBD1. J gave up 5 bases and V 8 bases, and 13 bases lay outside the gene matches. Germline assignment: CDR1 SGHTA and CDR2 FQGNSA. This CDR3 is built from 16 residues. CDR3 sequence (DNA): TGTGCCAGCGACGGTCTTGGGACAGGGGTGTTAGATACGCAGTATTTT. Residues: CASDGLGTGVLDTQYF. The entire variable domain, with the rest obtained from reference TRBV7-2 and TRBJ2-3, is as follows: GAGVSQSPSNKVTEKGKDVELRCDPISGHTALYWYRQSLGQGLEFLIYFQGNSAPDKSGLPSDRFSAERTGGSVSTLTIQRTQQEDSAVYLCASDGLGTGVLDTQYFGPGTRLTVL.

The rearrangement uses TRBV6-5 and TRBJ1-1; 9 bases match TRBD1. Losses at the gene ends were 7 bases for V and 11 bases for J; bases not matched to a gene: 11. Germline assignment: CDR1 MNHEY and CDR2 SVGAGI. CDR3 length equals 13 residues. CDR3 nucleotides: TGTGCCAGCACGACAGGGGGGCCGCGGGGGGCTTTCTTT. This encodes CASTTGGPRGAFF.

The chain carries TRBV19 and TRBJ2-7, with a possible D match to TRBD2 (5 bases). The germline V and J ends were trimmed by 7 bases and 4 bases, with 14 bases remaining between them. Germline V lookup: CDR1 LNHDA, CDR2 SQIVND (reference sequence). The CDR3 loop spans 13 amino acids. The CDR3 loop reads CASKARAEYEQYF. Here the CDR3 DNA reads TGTGCCAGTAAGGCGCGGGCCGAATACGAGCAGTACTTC.

The chain has TRBV13 and TRBJ1-5; no reliable D call. V lost 3 bases, J lost 7 bases, and 7 bases lay in between. The CDR3 is 12 residues long. CDR1 and CDR2 from the germline V gene are PRHDT and FYEKMQ (reference sequence). For the CDR3, the DNA is TGTGCCAGCAGCTTGTGGAGCCAGCCCCAGCATTTT. This translates into CASSLWSQPQHF. The variable domain in full, with the rest retrieved from reference TRBV13 and TRBJ1-5, is AAGVIQSPRHLIKEKRETATLKCYPIPRHDTVYWYQQGPGQDPQFLISFYEKMQSDKGSIPDRFSAQQFSDYHSELNMSSLELGDSALYFCASSLWSQPQHFGDGTRLSIL.

V gene TRBV7-2 combines with J gene TRBJ2-7, with TRBD2 matching 14 bases. CDR1 is SGHTA and CDR2 is FQGNSA in the germline V gene. The CDR3 runs 18 residues. Germline trimming cut 5 bases from V and 2 bases from J; bases unmatched to any gene: 11. Here the CDR3 DNA reads TGTGCCAGCAGCCTTGGACTAGCGGGGGGCCCCCACCCCTACGAGCAGTACTTC. It is translated as CASSLGLAGGPHPYEQYF.

The gene calls are TRBV11-2 and TRBJ2-5; no clear D gene. The J call is doubtful: the DNA matches TRBJ2-7 better. Germline-derived CDR1 and CDR2 are SGHAT and FQNNGV. The CDR3 is 15 amino acids. The CDR3 reads CASSLVPGTTYEQYF. The CDR3 region has the DNA TGTGCCAGCAGCTTAGTTCCGGGTACGACCTACGAGCAGTACTTC.

This clone was observed once. One end of the junction fails to match germline, which may point to a read error. V gene TRBV7-7 combines with J gene TRBJ2-5; D is uncertain. Germline lookup yields CDR1 SSHAT and CDR2 FNYEAQ (reference sequence). The CDR3 spans 14 residues. The CDR3 spells CASSFHGYQETQYF. The CDR3 region has the DNA TGTGCTAGCAGCTTTCACGGGTATCAAGAGACCCAGTACTTC.

The chain joins TRBV6-5 to TRBJ2-3; 11 nucleotides match TRBD2. J gave up 5 bases and V 5 bases, and 6 bases lay outside the gene matches. This CDR3 spans 15 amino acids. Germline values: CDR1 MNHEY, CDR2 SVGAGI. CDR3 residues: CASSGLAGGGDTQYF. For the CDR3, the DNA is TGTGCCAGCAGTGGCCTAGCGGGGGGCGGAGATACGCAGTATTTT.

This chain links TRBV6-5 with TRBJ2-3, with a weak D call TRBD2 (6 bases). CDR1 MNHEY and CDR2 SVGAGI come from the germline V gene. Trimming shortened V by 6 bases and J by 3 bases, and 10 bases separated the two germline ends. This CDR3 spans 13 amino acids. CDR3: CASRLGGTDTQYF. The CDR3 nucleotides read TGTGCCAGCAGGCTGGGGGGAACAGATACGCAGTATTTT.

The chain links TRBV5-8 to TRBJ1-5; the D gene is possibly TRBD1 (6 bases). The CDR3 has 14 residues. V was clipped by 2 bases and J by 1 base, with 7 bases between them. Per germline, CDR1 SGHTS and CDR2 YDEGEE. The CDR3 sequence is CASSLGQSNQPQHF. In DNA form, the CDR3 reads TGTGCCAGCAGCTTAGGACAGAGCAATCAGCCCCAGCATTTT. The variable domain in full, completed from reference TRBV5-8 and TRBJ1-5, reads EAGVTQSPTHLIKTRGQQATLRCSPISGHTSVYWYQQALGLGLQFLLWYDEGEERNRGNFPPRFSGRQFPNYSSELNVNALELEDSALYLCASSLGQSNQPQHFGDGTRLSIL.

The chain is built from TRBV6-1 and TRBJ1-1; a possible D gene is TRBD1 (5 bases). Germline loops: CDR1 MNHNS, CDR2 SASEGT. The CDR3 has 14 amino acids. V lost 6 bases, J lost 1 base, and 12 bases lay in between. The CDR3 DNA reads as TGTGCCAGCAGAGTTACAGGTGAGAACACTGAAGCTTTCTTT. Amino acid sequence: CASRVTGENTEAFF.

V and J are TRBV5-6 and TRBJ2-5; possibly TRBD1 for D (5 bases). Germline CDR1 and CDR2: SGHDT and YYEEEE. The CDR3 totals 15 residues. V lost 3 bases to trimming and J lost 1 base, with 13 bases between them. The DNA of the CDR3 is TGTGCCAGCAGCTCTGAGACAGTAATCCAAGAGACCCAGTACTTC. Translation: CASSSETVIQETQYF.